This TCR beta chain was sequenced for a study of identical twins. From the 5' RACE reads, TCRdb called clonotypes with MiXCR, one entry per CDR3 protein. In the table there are 400,000 to 550,000 distinct CDR3 sequences, approximately 24% of which are singletons. The germline V gene encodes CDR1 SGHRS and CDR2 YFSETQ. This CDR3 has 14 residues. Trimming shortened V by 4 bases and J by 2 bases, and 13 bases separated the two germline ends. The sample also formed part of further work on T cells expressing NK-cell markers. From that report: Among the experiments, several used an anti-gamma-delta TCR antibody to restrict sorting to alpha-beta TCR T cells. The dominant NKG2C+ clonotypes represented about 1.0-7.0% of CD8+ T cells in over 5 donors.

Sequenced input: CD4+ T cells sorted from blood. The receptor was isolated from a woman aged 18-29 years in good health. This sequence joins TRBV5-1 and TRBJ2-7; D unclear. CDR3 DNA sequence: TGCGCCAGCAGCGGCCGAGGCCTTACCTACGAGCAGTACTTC. Amino acids: CASSGRGLTYEQYF.